A single sample gave rise to the 6 T cell receptor beta chains below, sequenced in a study of T cells in Graves' hyperthyroidism and ophthalmopathy. Amplified regions were TCR beta CDR3 sequences from RNA transcripts. In the first-round RT-PCR of the TCR CDR3, the HTBI primer set was used. From the multiplex PCR reads, TCRdb called clonotypes with MiXCR, one entry per CDR3 protein. Of 700,000 or so distinct CDR3 sequences listed, about 17% are singletons. The sequenced sample consisted of blood. The receptors originated from a young man with Graves' hyperthyroidism.

Turning to this clonotype: A much larger clone lies one base from this, so it may be a read error. The chain recombines TRBV27 with TRBJ2-5, with D maybe TRBD1 (7 bases). V shed 5 bases and J shed 5 bases, with 18 bases lying between them. Germline CDR1 and CDR2: MNHEY and SMNVEV (reference sequence). The CDR3 sequence is 15 residues long. The CDR3 nucleotides read TGTGCCAGCAGTAAACAGGGGAGGCGGGGCGAGACCCAGTACTTC. Its protein product is CASSKQGRRGETQYF.

The chain carries TRBV7-9 and TRBJ2-7; possibly TRBD2 for D (6 bases). Germline CDR1 and CDR2: SEHNR and FQNEAQ (reference sequence). This CDR3 has 18 residues. Between the trimmed V and J ends, which lost 5 bases and 3 bases, there was a span of 26 bases. The CDR3 loop reads CASSRLLASGTKHYEQYF. The CDR3 region has the DNA TGTGCCAGCAGCCGACTCCTAGCGTCCGGGACGAAACACTACGAGCAGTACTTC.

The chain joins TRBV2 to TRBJ2-5, with TRBD2 identical over 9 bases. The CDR3 totals 13 residues. Unmatched junction bases numbered 3, after V lost 6 bases and J lost 4 bases. Germline CDR1 SNHLY, CDR2 FYNNEI. CDR3 sequence reads: CASSGTSTETQYF. The CDR3, as DNA: TGTGCCAGCAGCGGGACTAGCACAGAGACCCAGTACTTC.

For the CDR3, the DNA is TGTGCCAGCAGCTTGGACGCCAGCCGTTCCTACGAGCAGTACTTC. It specifies CASSLDASRSYEQYF. This chain links TRBV5-4 with TRBJ2-7; the D is unclear. V gave up 0 bases and J gave up 1 base, with 11 bases separating them. Germline values: CDR1 SGHNT, CDR2 YYREEE (reference sequence). The CDR3 has 15 amino acids.

This clonotype was picked up many times. The chain combines TRBV6-1 with TRBJ2-7; D is undetermined. Germline CDR1 and CDR2: MNHNS and SASEGT. Trimming shortened V by 2 bases and J by 2 bases, and 13 bases separated the two germline ends. This CDR3 has 15 residues. The CDR3 DNA sequence: TGTGCCAGCAGTGAAAAAGGTAGTAATCCCTACGAGCAGTACTTC. It codes for CASSEKGSNPYEQYF.

This clonotype was detected ten times or more. The chain recombines TRBV28 with TRBJ1-1, with D perhaps TRBD1 (5 bases). Per germline, CDR1 MDHEN and CDR2 SYDVKM. Trimming took off 11 bases at V and 1 base at J, with 17 bases between the two ends. The CDR3 sequence is 14 residues long. CDR3 amino acids: CASSKGQGNTEAFF. Written as DNA, the CDR3 is TGTGCCTCCTCCAAGGGGCAGGGGAACACTGAAGCTTTCTTT.